This TCR beta chain was sequenced for a study of T cells expressing NK-cell markers. In the study overall: Seven of eight sequenced donors tested HCMV-seropositive; one tested seronegative.

Details on this clonotype: Its matching antigen is unknown.

Overall study results and limits: Over 5 donors had dominant NKG2C+ clonotypes that comprised about 1.0-8% of their CD8+ T cells. Nothing established the HCMV specificity of expanded NKG2C+ T cell clones.

The CDR3 totals 11 residues. CDR1 is MNHEY, CDR2 SVGEGT, per germline. TCRdb derives one entry per CDR3 protein from the 5' RACE reads, leaving out DNA. The listing records about 260,000 distinct CDR3 sequences. This TCR was sampled from a man aged 18 to 35 in good health. The V gene is TRBV6-2 or TRBV6-3, the J gene TRBJ2-1. The specimen sequenced was blood T cells: a sorted CD56 or NKG2C T cell subset, CD4+ or CD8+ T cells, or bulk PBMC T cells (not recorded which). CDR3 amino acids: CASEFGNEQFF.